A single sample gave rise to the 19 T cell receptor beta chains below, sequenced in a study of shared clonotypes between healthy human individuals. Clones were sequenced by immunoSEQ multiplex PCR, and TCRdb holds only the in-frame ones, with some missing. The top ten hold approximately 1.5% of the sample, which has some 1 million clones, around 74% seen once. The sequenced material came from memory CD4+ T cells sorted from blood. Described subset: CD45RA-negative fraction. Receptors were obtained from a young man in good health.

This clone occurred a few times. The V and J genes are TRBV5-6 and TRBJ1-6; D unresolved. V gave up 0 bases and J gave up 9 bases, with 10 bases separating them. Germline V gene lookup returns CDR1 SGHDT and CDR2 YYEEEE. This CDR3 spans 14 amino acids. CDR3 residues: CASSLAFGSSPLHF. CDR3 sequence (DNA): TGTGCCAGCAGCTTGGCCTTTGGTAGTTCACCCCTCCACTTT. Combining the CDR3 with reference TRBV5-6 and TRBJ1-6 gives the whole variable domain DAGVTQSPTHLIKTRGQQVTLRCSPKSGHDTVSWYQQALGQGPQFIFQYYEEEERQRGNFPDRFSGHQFPNYSSELNVNALLLGDSALYLCASSLAFGSSPLHFGNGTRLTVT.

This rearrangement joins TRBV19 to TRBJ2-4; 7 bases fit TRBD2. Germline V gives CDR1 LNHDA, CDR2 SQIVND (reference sequence). Trimming removed 3 bases from V and 3 bases from J; junction bases left unmatched: 5. The CDR3 runs 15 residues. The CDR3 DNA is TGTGCCAGTAGTATGGGGGGGAAGGGCAAAAACATTCAGTACTTC. Translated: CASSMGGKGKNIQYF.

In this sample, this clone turned up once. This sequence joins TRBV11-2 and TRBJ1-5; 10 bases fit TRBD1. Per the germline V gene, CDR1 is SGHAT and CDR2 is FQNNGV. The V gene end was trimmed by 5 bases and the J gene end by 4 bases; junction bases not matched to a gene: 2. The CDR3 is made up of 14 amino acids. CDR3 protein: CASSRGQGNQPQHF. In nucleotides, the CDR3 is TGTGCCAGCAGCCGGGGACAGGGGAATCAGCCCCAGCATTTT.

V gene TRBV5-1 combines with J gene TRBJ2-3; D call uncertain. Germline V gives CDR1 SGHRS, CDR2 YFSETQ. The V and J ends lost 0 bases and 6 bases respectively, with 11 bases between them. The CDR3 consists of 14 residues. DNA of the CDR3: TGCGCCAGCAGCTTGGACCCAACCCCGGATACGCAGTATTTT. Translation gives CASSLDPTPDTQYF.

This sequence joins TRBV11-2 and TRBJ1-5, with a possible D match to TRBD1 (5 bases). V dropped 0 bases and J dropped 0 bases, with 12 bases sitting between them. Looked up from germline, CDR1 is SGHAT and CDR2 is FQNNGV. The CDR3 is 17 residues long. The CDR3 sequence is CASSLDKGQTSNQPQHF. The DNA of the CDR3 is TGTGCCAGCAGCTTAGATAAAGGACAAACTAGCAATCAGCCCCAGCATTTT.

The rearrangement links TRBV6-1 to TRBJ2-3; D perhaps matches TRBD2 (6 bases). The CDR3 runs 15 residues. Germline CDR1 reads MNHNS; CDR2 reads SASEGT. The V end was cut by 8 bases, the J end by 3 bases, with 18 bases between. The DNA for the CDR3 is TGTGCCAGCTCGGAACGGGACTGGGGAACAGATACGCAGTATTTT. This translates into CASSERDWGTDTQYF.

In its sample, this clone was seen a few times. The chain links TRBV6-5 to TRBJ1-6; tentatively, D is TRBD1 (6 bases). Germline assignment: CDR1 MNHEY and CDR2 SVGAGI. The V end lost 8 bases, the J end lost 8 bases, and 13 bases lay between the germline ends. The length of the CDR3 is 13 residues. Here the CDR3 DNA reads TGTGCCAGCTATAACAGGGACCATTCACCCCTCCACTTT. Its translation: CASYNRDHSPLHF.

This clone was counted once. V gene TRBV4-1 combines with J gene TRBJ2-1; D perhaps matches TRBD2 (6 bases). The CDR3 extends over 12 amino acids. In germline, CDR1 is MGHRA, CDR2 YSYEKL. V was clipped by 4 bases and J by 10 bases, with 11 bases between them. The CDR3 sequence is CASSRHGGEQFF. DNA of the CDR3: TGCGCCAGCAGCCGGCATGGGGGGGAGCAGTTCTTC.

V usage is TRBV7-9 and J usage is TRBJ2-7; 9 nucleotides match TRBD1. The germline CDR1 and CDR2 sequences are SEHNR and FQNEAQ (reference sequence). The CDR3 is 15 residues long. V gave up 0 bases and J gave up 0 bases; unmatched junction bases: 0. CDR3 DNA: TGTGCCAGCAGCTTAGCGGGACAGGGCTCCTACGAGCAGTACTTC. Translated: CASSLAGQGSYEQYF.

V gene TRBV25-1 combines with J gene TRBJ2-7; D is undetermined. Deletions cut 4 bases from V and 3 bases from J, with 10 bases between. Germline V CDR1 and CDR2: MGHDK, SYGVNS. This CDR3 spans 13 amino acids. The CDR3 is CASSVAPSYEQYF. The CDR3 DNA is TGTGCCAGCAGTGTAGCACCAAGCTACGAGCAGTACTTC.

Only one count was recorded for this clone. This rearrangement joins TRBV5-6 to TRBJ1-4; possible D gene TRBD1, 5 bases. V lost 4 bases and J lost 5, with 21 bases in between. The CDR3 extends over 17 amino acids. Germline V lookup: CDR1 SGHDT, CDR2 YYEEEE. CDR3 sequence: CASSPRRQNRENEKLFF. As DNA, the CDR3 is TGTGCCAGCAGCCCCCGTAGACAGAACCGGGAGAATGAAAAACTGTTTTTT.

This clone was seen a few times. The V call is TRBV7-2, the J call TRBJ2-2; the D is unclear. With 10 bases removed from V and 3 bases from J, the gap between germline ends came to 12 bases. Germline lookup yields CDR1 SGHTA and CDR2 FQGNSA. This CDR3 region has 13 residues. CDR3 nucleotide sequence: TGTGCCAACGTCAATGGCCACACCGGGGAGCTGTTTTTT. Translated, it gives CANVNGHTGELFF.

This chain's CDR3 is CASSEGEGSTYEQYF. In DNA form, the CDR3 reads TGCGCCAGCAGTGAAGGGGAGGGATCCACTTACGAGCAGTACTTC. The chain combines TRBV10-2 with TRBJ2-7, with TRBD2 matching over 7 bases. V lost 3 bases to trimming and J lost 4 bases; unmatched junction nucleotides: 9. CDR3 length equals 15 residues. The germline CDR1 and CDR2 sequences are WSHSY and SAAADI.

This clone was seen once. This chain uses TRBV5-1 with TRBJ2-3; 13 nucleotides match TRBD2. This CDR3 spans 16 amino acids. V lost 3 bases to trimming and J lost 3 bases; unmatched junction nucleotides: 4. Looked up from germline, CDR1 is SGHRS and CDR2 is YFSETQ. The CDR3 loop reads CASSSLAGGPTDTQYF. CDR3 sequence (DNA): TGCGCCAGCAGCTCACTAGCGGGGGGGCCAACAGATACGCAGTATTTT.

This clone was observed a few times. The rearrangement links TRBV19 to TRBJ1-5; D perhaps matches TRBD1 (5 bases). V lost 4 bases and J 2 bases, leaving 15 bases between the germline ends. The CDR3 consists of 16 residues. From germline, CDR1 is LNHDA and CDR2 SQIVND (reference sequence). CDR3 loop: CASSNRGGGGNQPQHF. CDR3 nucleotide sequence: TGTGCCAGTAGTAATCGGGGCGGAGGGGGCAATCAGCCCCAGCATTTT.

This CDR3 reads CASSVTGFAYGYTF. The CDR3 nucleotides are TGTGCCAGCAGCGTAACAGGGTTTGCCTATGGCTACACCTTC. This chain connects TRBV9 to TRBJ1-2, with D tentatively TRBD1 (6 bases). The CDR3 spans 14 residues. V lost 1 base and J lost 4, with 11 bases in between. Germline V CDR1 and CDR2: SGDLS, YYNGEE.

Details on this clone: Since a much larger clone is just one base distant, this may be a read error. The chain combines TRBV5-6 with TRBJ2-3; D remains ambiguous. V lost 4 bases, J lost 3 bases, and 9 bases lay in between. Germline V gene sequence: CDR1 SGHDT, CDR2 YYEEEE. CDR3 length: 13 residues. CDR3 protein: CASSRLGTDTQYF. CDR3 DNA: TGTGCCAGCAGCCGGCTGGGAACAGATACGCAGTATTTT.

The chain employs TRBV5-1 and TRBJ2-1; TRBD2 matches at 8 bases. This CDR3 comprises 16 residues. Germline assignment: CDR1 SGHRS and CDR2 YFSETQ. Germline trimming cut 0 bases from V and 9 bases from J; bases unmatched to any gene: 11. For the CDR3, the DNA is TGCGCCAGCAGCTTGGGGGCGCCCCGGACTAGCAGTGAGCAGTTCTTC. Translating gives CASSLGAPRTSSEQFF.

The V call is TRBV7-8, the J call TRBJ2-7; possible D gene TRBD2, 6 bases. Trimming took 2 bases from V and 4 from J, leaving 12 bases between them. Looked up from germline, CDR1 is SGHVS and CDR2 is FQNEAQ. The CDR3 is 14 residues long. The CDR3 bases are TGTGCCAGCAGCTTACTTGGCGGGACTTACGAGCAGTACTTC. Protein sequence: CASSLLGGTYEQYF.